The 31 T cell receptor beta chains below come from one sample, sequenced in a study of blood T cell repertoires in COVID-19 (TCRdb year 2020). Library method: the immunoSEQ multiplex PCR assay. TCRdb stores this immuneACCESS table with in-frame sequences only. Part of the clones is absent; in the studies checked, under half of the shortfall reflects unresolved V genes, and no reason is known for the rest. The sample records 310,000 or so clones, more than 75% of which are singletons. Together, the top ten hold about 1.2% of the sample. Sequencing was performed on peripheral blood. These receptors originate from an older man with acute or convalescent COVID-19.

The chain carries TRBV19 and TRBJ2-1, with 9 nucleotides matching TRBD2. The germline V gene encodes CDR1 LNHDA and CDR2 SQIVND (reference sequence). This CDR3 has 15 amino acids. V trimming: 2 bases; J trimming: 2 bases; junction bases outside the gene matches: 1. The CDR3 sequence: CASSILAGTYNEQFF. In DNA, the CDR3 is TGTGCCAGTAGTATACTAGCGGGGACCTACAATGAGCAGTTCTTC.

J is TRBJ1-2 and V is TRBV3-1 (or the pseudogene TRBV3-2), with a tentative D call TRBD1 (6 bases). This CDR3 contains 14 residues. V was cut by 3 bases and J by 4 bases, with 12 bases left in between. Germline V gene sequence: CDR1 LGHDT, CDR2 YNNKEL (reference sequence). CDR3 sequence: CASSQGEGGYGYTF. The CDR3 DNA sequence: TGTGCCAGCAGCCAGGGAGAAGGGGGCTATGGCTACACCTTC.

This sequence joins TRBV28 and TRBJ2-7; D is undetermined. This CDR3 is built from 14 residues. CDR1 and CDR2 (germline): MDHEN, SYDVKM. Trimming took off 6 bases at V and 0 bases at J, with 12 bases between the two ends. The CDR3: CASRKAGGSYEQYF. The CDR3 DNA follows: TGTGCCAGCAGAAAGGCCGGCGGCTCCTACGAGCAGTACTTC.

The V call is TRBV28, the J call TRBJ1-1; weak D call: TRBD1 (5 bases). V lost 8 bases, J lost 6 bases, and 19 bases lay in between. The CDR3 runs to 14 residues. CDR1 is MDHEN, CDR2 SYDVKM, per germline. CDR3 in amino acids: CASLSGMVGAEAFF. DNA of the CDR3: TGTGCCAGCTTGTCAGGGATGGTCGGCGCTGAAGCTTTCTTT.

The chain has TRBV7-9 and TRBJ1-1, with 10 bases fitting TRBD1. The length of the CDR3 is 13 residues. The V gene end was trimmed by 5 bases and the J gene end by 10 bases; junction bases not matched to a gene: 7. Germline V gene data show CDR1 as SEHNR and CDR2 as FQNEAQ (reference sequence). The DNA for the CDR3 is TGTGCCAGCAGCCCGGGACAGGGGCAGACAGCTTTCTTT. Translating gives CASSPGQGQTAFF.

This clone was recorded only once. CDR3 DNA: TGTGCCAGCAGCTACACAGGGGGCCGGGGCTATGGCTACACCTTC. This gives the protein CASSYTGGRGYGYTF. The rearrangement joins TRBV13 to TRBJ1-2, with 9 bases that match TRBD1. The junction had 7 bases not matched to a gene; V was cut back by 4 bases and J by 4 bases. The CDR3 is 15 residues long. Germline CDR1 is PRHDT and CDR2 is FYEKMQ (reference sequence). Together with reference TRBV13 and TRBJ1-2, the CDR3 gives the full variable domain: AAGVIQSPRHLIKEKRETATLKCYPIPRHDTVYWYQQGPGQDPQFLISFYEKMQSDKGSIPDRFSAQQFSDYHSELNMSSLELGDSALYFCASSYTGGRGYGYTFGSGTRLTVV.

The V call is TRBV7-2, the J call TRBJ1-2; 8 nucleotides line up with TRBD1. CDR1 is SGHTA, CDR2 FQGNSA, per germline. This CDR3 comprises 15 residues. V gave up 3 bases and J gave up 1 base; unmatched junction bases: 4. The CDR3 region is CASSLAGQGNYGYTF. The CDR3 region has the DNA TGTGCCAGCAGCTTGGCCGGACAGGGTAACTATGGCTACACCTTC.

This clone was observed a single time. The chain links TRBV5-6 to TRBJ1-3; 9 positions match TRBD1. Germline V CDR1 and CDR2: SGHDT, YYEEEE. V shed 0 bases and J 0 bases; nucleotides not matched to a gene: 4. The CDR3 is made up of 17 amino acids. CDR3 protein: CASSLAGQGNSGNTIYF. In nucleotides, the CDR3 is TGTGCCAGCAGCTTGGCTGGACAGGGGAACTCTGGAAACACCATATATTTT.

The V gene is TRBV5-6, the J gene TRBJ2-3, with 14 bases that match TRBD2. The V gene's germline CDR1 is SGHDT and CDR2 YYEEEE. This CDR3 has 18 residues. Germline trimming cut 4 bases from V and 2 bases from J; bases unmatched to any gene: 9. The CDR3 spells CASSARLAGGRYTDTQYF. In DNA, the CDR3 is TGTGCCAGCAGCGCCAGACTAGCGGGGGGGCGATACACAGATACGCAGTATTTT.

V and J are TRBV6-2 or TRBV6-3 and TRBJ2-5; 8 bases are a match to TRBD2. Per the germline V gene, CDR1 is MNHEY and CDR2 is SVGEGT. CDR3 size: 16 residues. V gave up 4 bases and J gave up 0 bases; unmatched junction bases: 7. CDR3 amino acids: CASSSRTSPYQETQYF. In DNA, the CDR3 is TGTGCCAGCAGTTCCCGGACTAGCCCGTACCAAGAGACCCAGTACTTC.

CDR3 region: CASSLRRERETQYF. CDR3 sequence (DNA): TGTGCCAGCAGTTTAAGGCGGGAGAGGGAGACCCAGTACTTC. The chain employs TRBV28 and TRBJ2-5, with 7 nucleotides matching TRBD2. The germline V gene has CDR1 MDHEN and CDR2 SYDVKM. The CDR3 sequence is 14 residues long. J lost 5 bases, V lost 2 bases, and 5 bases had no gene match.

This clone was found a few times. This chain links TRBV4-2 with TRBJ1-1; maybe TRBD1 (5 bases). V was cut by 5 bases and J by 1 base, with 14 bases left in between. Per germline, CDR1 LGHNA and CDR2 YNFKEQ. The CDR3 length is 15 residues. CDR3 residues: CASSSRPDRNTEAFF. CDR3 DNA sequence: TGTGCCAGCAGCTCCCGCCCCGACAGGAACACTGAAGCTTTCTTT.

This clone has a handful of counts. The chain has TRBV28 and TRBJ2-3; D not resolved. Trimming cost V 6 bases and J 0 bases, with 13 bases left between them. The CDR3 is 15 residues long. Germline CDR1 is MDHEN and CDR2 is SYDVKM. CDR3 in DNA: TGTGCCAGCAGCCAAGACTGGTATAGCACAGATACGCAGTATTTT. The encoded protein is CASSQDWYSTDTQYF.

The chain combines TRBV9 with TRBJ2-1; D may be TRBD1 (7 bases). CDR3 length: 15 amino acids. Trimming took 4 bases from V and 2 from J, leaving 13 bases between them. Germline V gene lookup returns CDR1 SGDLS and CDR2 YYNGEE. This CDR3 is CASSSRGQPYNEQFF. In DNA form, the CDR3 reads TGTGCCAGCAGCTCGCGGGGACAGCCCTACAATGAGCAGTTCTTC.

Written as DNA, the CDR3 is TGCGCCAGCAGCTCAACAGGGTTGTACGAGCAGTACTTC. It specifies CASSSTGLYEQYF. The J gene is TRBJ2-7, the V gene TRBV5-1; TRBD1 is a possible D gene (6 bases). CDR3 length: 13 amino acids. The germline CDR1 and CDR2 sequences are SGHRS and YFSETQ. The ends were cut back, 3 bases at V and 4 bases at J, with 11 bases in the middle.

As concerns this clone: The sample has other DNA sequences that encode this CDR3 too. The chain couples TRBV7-2 to TRBJ2-3, with TRBD1 identical over 8 bases. The V gene end was trimmed by 6 bases and the J gene end by 2 bases; junction bases not matched to a gene: 4. CDR1 is SGHTA and CDR2 is FQGNSA in the germline V gene. This CDR3 is 14 amino acids long. The CDR3 bases are TGTGCCAGCAGTTTGGACAGGGCCACAGATACGCAGTATTTT. Its protein product is CASSLDRATDTQYF. The entire variable domain, with the rest obtained from reference TRBV7-2 and TRBJ2-3, is as follows: GAGVSQSPSNKVTEKGKDVELRCDPISGHTALYWYRQSLGQGLEFLIYFQGNSAPDKSGLPSDRFSAERTGGSVSTLTIQRTQQEDSAVYLCASSLDRATDTQYFGPGTRLTVL.

V gene TRBV6-6 combines with J gene TRBJ1-2; D is ambiguous. CDR1 MNHNY and CDR2 SVGAGI come from the germline V gene (reference sequence). V dropped 5 bases and J dropped 1 base, with 11 bases sitting between them. The CDR3 loop spans 14 amino acids. The CDR3 nucleotides are TGTGCCAGCAGTCCCCCTACAGATAACTATGGCTACACCTTC. Translating gives CASSPPTDNYGYTF.

The chain links TRBV4-2 to TRBJ2-2; a weak D match, TRBD2 (7 bases). Germline loops: CDR1 LGHNA, CDR2 YNFKEQ. This CDR3 region has 16 residues. V lost 8 bases and J lost 5, with 21 bases in between. In DNA, the CDR3 is TGTGCCAGCCGAGCAGCTGGGGGGGCTAGAACCGGGGAGCTGTTTTTT. Protein sequence: CASRAAGGARTGELFF.

This chain links TRBV27 with TRBJ1-5, with TRBD1 as a possible D gene (5 bases). The V and J ends lost 5 bases and 4 bases respectively, with 12 bases between them. CDR1 and CDR2 (germline): MNHEY, SMNVEV (reference sequence). The CDR3 sequence is 14 residues long. The CDR3 here is CASSDQGWNQPQHF. The CDR3 region has the DNA TGTGCCAGCAGTGATCAGGGTTGGAATCAGCCCCAGCATTTT.

J is TRBJ2-5 and V is TRBV15; 7 bases agree with TRBD2. Trimming at V came to 3 bases and at J to 2 bases, leaving 6 bases not matched to a gene. Germline loops: CDR1 LNHNV, CDR2 YYDKDF (reference sequence). The CDR3 totals 15 residues. The chain's CDR3 is CATSRALAVQETQYF. CDR3 DNA: TGTGCCACCAGCAGGGCGCTAGCGGTACAAGAGACCCAGTACTTC.

The chain links TRBV27 to TRBJ2-7; 15 positions agree with TRBD2. Trimming removed 5 bases from V and 6 bases from J; junction bases left unmatched: 5. There are 15 residues in the CDR3. From germline, CDR1 is MNHEY and CDR2 SMNVEV (reference sequence). The CDR3 loop is CASSHPGLAGGEQYF. The CDR3 nucleotides are TGTGCCAGCAGTCATCCGGGACTAGCGGGAGGCGAGCAGTACTTC.

The chain links TRBV6-5 to TRBJ1-2; 8 bases map to TRBD1. The CDR3 has 15 amino acids. Trimming cost V 6 bases and J 1 base; bases outside gene matches: 7. Germline V gene data show CDR1 as MNHEY and CDR2 as SVGAGI. This CDR3 reads CASSSSTGDNYGYTF. Here the CDR3 DNA reads TGTGCCAGCAGCTCCTCGACAGGGGATAACTATGGCTACACCTTC.

The chain employs TRBV6-6 and TRBJ2-1, with 9 bases aligning to TRBD2. CDR1 is MNHNY, CDR2 SVGAGI, per germline (reference sequence). The junction had 10 bases not matched to a gene; V was cut back by 7 bases and J by 6 bases. CDR3 length: 15 residues. The CDR3 DNA is TGTGCCAGCATCCCCGGGGGCGGGAGGGCCAATGAGCAGTTCTTC. It yields the protein CASIPGGGRANEQFF.

The V and J genes are TRBV4-3 and TRBJ2-3, with 7 bases lining up with TRBD1. The CDR3 has 17 residues. J lost 6 bases, V lost 0 bases, and 12 bases had no gene match. Germline assignment: CDR1 LGHNA and CDR2 YSLEER. CDR3 bases: TGCGCCAGCAGCCAAGATCCATCAGCAGGGGGTACGGATACGCAGTATTTT. Its translation is CASSQDPSAGGTDTQYF.

The V gene is TRBV2, the J gene TRBJ2-1; 12 positions agree with TRBD2. The trim removed 4 bases at V and 0 bases at J, leaving 4 bases unmatched. Germline values: CDR1 SNHLY, CDR2 FYNNEI. CDR3 length equals 17 residues. CDR3 residues: CASSGTSGKGSYNEQFF. In nucleotides, the CDR3 is TGTGCCAGCAGTGGGACTAGCGGGAAAGGCTCCTACAATGAGCAGTTCTTC.

The V gene is TRBV7-9, the J gene TRBJ1-2; TRBD1 is a possible D gene (6 bases). Germline V CDR1 and CDR2: SEHNR, FQNEAQ (reference sequence). V was cut by 2 bases and J by 3 bases, with 10 bases left in between. The CDR3 has 14 residues. The CDR3 sequence is CASSLRTAYYGYTF. The CDR3 nucleotides are TGTGCCAGCAGCTTAAGGACAGCTTACTATGGCTACACCTTC.

CDR3 loop: CASSELGQGGTGELFF. Written as DNA, the CDR3 is TGTGCCAGCAGTGAACTTGGCCAGGGGGGCACCGGGGAGCTGTTTTTT. The genes are TRBV2 and TRBJ2-2; maybe TRBD1 (7 bases). Trimming stripped 2 bases from V and 4 bases from J, with 14 bases between. The length of the CDR3 is 16 residues. Germline V lookup: CDR1 SNHLY, CDR2 FYNNEI.

The chain couples TRBV7-8 to TRBJ1-2, with D unclear. Trimming removed 5 bases at V and 4 bases at J, with 14 bases between. This CDR3 has 14 amino acids. Germline CDR1 reads SGHVS; CDR2 reads FQNEAQ. The CDR3 DNA reads as TGTGCCAGCAGCCCCCGGTCCGCAGGCTATGGCTACACCTTC. It encodes CASSPRSAGYGYTF. The full variable domain, its missing parts supplied by reference TRBV7-8 and TRBJ1-2, is GAGVSQSPRYKVAKRGQDVALRCDPISGHVSLFWYQQALGQGPEFLTYFQNEAQLDKSGLPSDRFFAERPEGSVSTLKIQRTQQEDSAVYLCASSPRSAGYGYTFGSGTRLTVV.

J is TRBJ2-7 and V is TRBV18; tentatively, D is TRBD2 (5 bases). The V and J ends lost 1 base and 6 bases respectively, with 7 bases between them. The CDR3 contains 12 residues. The germline CDR1 and CDR2 sequences are KGHSH and LQKENI. In nucleotides, the CDR3 is TGTGCCAGCTCACCACTGGCGGGCGAGCAGTACTTC. Translated: CASSPLAGEQYF.

V gene TRBV6-2 or TRBV6-3 combines with J gene TRBJ2-5; 7 bases fit TRBD1. V lost 0 bases, J lost 5 bases, and 6 bases stayed unmatched. There are 15 residues in the CDR3. Germline V gene sequence: CDR1 MNHEY, CDR2 SVGEGT. The CDR3 protein is CASSYSGGTGETQYF. The CDR3 nucleotides are TGTGCCAGCAGTTACTCAGGGGGCACGGGGGAGACCCAGTACTTC.

The gene calls are TRBV2 and TRBJ1-2; D is ambiguous. The CDR3 sequence is 14 residues long. V was shortened by 2 bases and J by 1 base, with 8 bases between the two germline ends. CDR1 is SNHLY and CDR2 is FYNNEI in the germline V gene. CDR3 nucleotides: TGTGCCAGCAGTGAACGGGGATTTAACTATGGCTACACCTTC. It codes for CASSERGFNYGYTF.